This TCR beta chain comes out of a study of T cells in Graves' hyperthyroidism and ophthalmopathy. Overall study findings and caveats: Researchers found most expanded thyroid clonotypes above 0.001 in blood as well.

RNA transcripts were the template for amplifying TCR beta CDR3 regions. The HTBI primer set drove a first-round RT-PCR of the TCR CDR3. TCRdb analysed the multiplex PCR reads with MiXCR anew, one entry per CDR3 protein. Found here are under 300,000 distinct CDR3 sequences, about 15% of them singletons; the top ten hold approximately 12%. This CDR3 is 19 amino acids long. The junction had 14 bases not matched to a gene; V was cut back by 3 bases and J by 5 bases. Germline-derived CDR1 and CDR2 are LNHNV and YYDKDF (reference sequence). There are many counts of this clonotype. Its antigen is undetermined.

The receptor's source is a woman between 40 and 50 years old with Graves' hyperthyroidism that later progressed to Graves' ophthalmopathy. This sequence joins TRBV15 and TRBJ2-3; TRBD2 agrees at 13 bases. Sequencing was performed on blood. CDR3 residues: CATSRDLTGTSGILDTQYF. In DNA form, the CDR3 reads TGTGCCACCAGCAGGGATTTAACCGGGACTAGCGGGATTTTAGATACGCAGTATTTT.